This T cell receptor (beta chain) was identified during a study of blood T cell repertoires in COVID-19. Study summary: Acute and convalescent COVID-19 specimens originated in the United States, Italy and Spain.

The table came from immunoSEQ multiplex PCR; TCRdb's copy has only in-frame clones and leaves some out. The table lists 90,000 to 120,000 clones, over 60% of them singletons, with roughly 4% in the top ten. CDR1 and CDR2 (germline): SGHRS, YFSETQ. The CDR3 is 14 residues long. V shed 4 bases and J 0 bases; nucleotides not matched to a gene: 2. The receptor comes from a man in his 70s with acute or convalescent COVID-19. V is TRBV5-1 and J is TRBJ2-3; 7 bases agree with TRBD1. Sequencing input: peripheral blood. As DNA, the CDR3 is TGCGCCAGCAGCCCGACAGGGAGCACAGATACGCAGTATTTT. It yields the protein CASSPTGSTDTQYF. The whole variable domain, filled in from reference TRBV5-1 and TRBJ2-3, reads KAGVTQTPRYLIKTRGQQVTLSCSPISGHRSVSWYQQTPGQGLQFLFEYFSETQRNKGNFPGRFSGRQFSNSRSEMNVSTLELGDSALYLCASSPTGSTDTQYFGPGTRLTVL.